Following are 27 T cell receptor beta chains from one sample sequenced in a study of T cell repertoires in cytomegalovirus infection. For these TCRs, the target antigens are not known. TCRdb re-analysed the reads in MiXCR, keeping a single row per CDR3 protein. This table holds hundreds of thousands of distinct CDR3 sequences, roughly 33% found once. Sequenced here: cultured PBMCs, sampled from culture after CMV antigen stimulation. The receptors were sampled from a human donor in good health (CMV status not recorded). Some clones in this sample may be carry-over from other donors' samples.

The chain joins TRBV2 to TRBJ2-5; D remains ambiguous. V was trimmed by 4 bases and J by 5 bases, leaving 8 bases between them. Germline V gene sequence: CDR1 SNHLY, CDR2 FYNNEI. The CDR3 runs to 12 residues. CDR3 residues: CASSVSTETQYF. DNA for the CDR3: TGTGCCAGCAGTGTTAGTACGGAGACCCAGTACTTC.

CDR3 sequence reads: CASRPGGAGGNEQFF. DNA for the CDR3: TGTGCCAGCAGACCGGGGGGGGCAGGGGGGAATGAGCAGTTCTTC. The chain employs TRBV7-2 and TRBJ2-1, with TRBD2 as a possible D gene (8 bases). V gave up 6 bases and J gave up 7 bases, with 19 bases separating them. Germline lookup yields CDR1 SGHTA and CDR2 FQGNSA. The CDR3 sequence is 15 residues long.

V is TRBV20-1 and J is TRBJ1-6; D is undetermined. Germline CDR1 and CDR2: DFQATT and SNEGSKA (reference sequence). CDR3 length: 13 amino acids. The CDR3 region is CSAVLSYNSPLHF. In DNA, the CDR3 is TGCAGCGCCGTTCTCTCCTATAATTCACCCCTCCACTTT.

This sequence joins TRBV6-5 and TRBJ1-6, with 7 bases that match TRBD1. The germline gives CDR1 MNHEY, CDR2 SVGAGI. Trimming took 5 bases from V and 10 from J; bases not matched to a gene: 5. CDR3 length equals 13 residues. CDR3 protein: CASSTTGVSPLHF. Here the CDR3 DNA reads TGTGCCAGCAGTACCACAGGGGTCTCACCCCTCCACTTT.

V and J are TRBV7-8 and TRBJ2-5; TRBD2 aligns across 9 bases. With V trimmed by 5 bases and J by 4 bases, 8 bases remained unmatched. Germline V gives CDR1 SGHVS, CDR2 FQNEAQ. This CDR3 is built from 15 residues. The CDR3 loop is CASSPRGGLLETQYF. CDR3 in DNA: TGTGCCAGCAGCCCGCGGGGGGGCCTGCTAGAGACCCAGTACTTC.

For this clonotype: A much larger clone lies one base from this, so it may be a read error. The gene calls are TRBV7-2 and TRBJ2-3; D gene unclear. V was pared by 6 bases and J by 2 bases, with 12 bases between. The germline CDR1 and CDR2 sequences are SGHTA and FQGNSA. The CDR3 consists of 14 residues. CDR3: CASSSLVPTDTQYF. The CDR3 DNA reads as TGTGCCAGCAGTTCTTTGGTTCCCACAGATACGCAGTATTTT.

CDR3 sequence: CASSMSRAGTQYF. CDR3 in DNA: TGTGCCAGTAGTATGAGTCGCGCCGGGACCCAGTACTTC. The chain uses TRBV19 and TRBJ2-5; D is ambiguous. Germline-derived CDR1 and CDR2 are LNHDA and SQIVND (reference sequence). The V end lost 3 bases, the J end lost 7 bases, and 12 bases lay between the germline ends. The CDR3 runs to 13 residues.

V and J are TRBV30 and TRBJ2-6; either TRBD1 or TRBD2 may supply D (6 bases each). The CDR3 runs 19 residues. Germline V lookup: CDR1 GTSNPN, CDR2 SVGIG (reference sequence). Between the trimmed V and J ends, which lost 4 bases and 0 bases, there was a span of 22 bases. The chain's CDR3 is CAWTLFFGGAPSGANVLTF. In DNA form, the CDR3 reads TGTGCCTGGACCCTCTTTTTCGGGGGCGCGCCCTCTGGGGCCAACGTCCTGACTTTC.

The chain uses TRBV19 and TRBJ2-6; unclear D gene. The germline V gene has CDR1 LNHDA and CDR2 SQIVND (reference sequence). Trimming removed 5 bases at V and 2 bases at J, with 16 bases between. There are 17 residues in the CDR3. CDR3: CASSPWDWATGANVLTF. The CDR3, as DNA: TGTGCCAGTAGTCCATGGGATTGGGCAACTGGGGCCAACGTCCTGACTTTC.

This clonotype turned up a few times. The CDR3 region is CSALLSGSYEQYF. CDR3 bases: TGCAGTGCTCTACTAAGCGGCTCCTACGAGCAGTACTTC. The chain employs TRBV20-1 and TRBJ2-7, with a weak D call TRBD2 (5 bases). This CDR3 spans 13 amino acids. CDR1 DFQATT and CDR2 SNEGSKA come from the germline V gene (reference sequence). Between the trimmed V and J ends, which lost 5 bases and 0 bases, there was a span of 11 bases.

Only a few counts were recorded for this clonotype. As DNA, the CDR3 is TGCAGTGCTAGATCAGGGACGGCACAAGAGACCCAGTACTTC. Its protein product is CSARSGTAQETQYF. This chain connects TRBV20-1 to TRBJ2-5; the D call may be TRBD1 or TRBD2 (5 bases each). The ends were cut back, 2 bases at V and 2 bases at J, with 12 bases in the middle. CDR1 is DFQATT, CDR2 SNEGSKA, per germline (reference sequence). The CDR3 contains 14 residues.

This chain uses TRBV5-4 with TRBJ2-5; D tentatively fits TRBD1 or TRBD2 (6 bases each). CDR3 length: 15 amino acids. Germline lookup yields CDR1 SGHNT and CDR2 YYREEE (reference sequence). V dropped 5 bases and J dropped 2 bases, with 16 bases sitting between them. CDR3 nucleotides: TGTGCCAGCAGACAAGGGGGGTACTTTCAAGAGACCCAGTACTTC. It specifies CASRQGGYFQETQYF.

This clonotype showed up just a few times. The chain uses TRBV7-9 and TRBJ1-6, with D uncertain. The CDR3 loop spans 15 amino acids. V was trimmed by 5 bases and J by 4 bases, leaving 12 bases between them. CDR1 is SEHNR and CDR2 is FQNEAQ in the germline V gene (reference sequence). The CDR3 nucleotides read TGTGCCAGCAGCGATGGACCGGGGTATAATTCACCCCTCCACTTT. Translation gives CASSDGPGYNSPLHF.

At least ten counts were recorded for this clonotype. The chain links TRBV11-1 to TRBJ1-6, with D maybe TRBD1 (5 bases). In germline, CDR1 is SGHAT, CDR2 FQDESV (reference sequence). The V and J ends lost 2 bases and 8 bases respectively, with 13 bases between them. The CDR3 contains 15 residues. CDR3: CASSLPSTGDSPLHF. CDR3 DNA sequence: TGTGCCAGCAGCTTACCCTCGACGGGGGATTCACCCCTCCACTTT.

This clonotype was detected only a few times. A read error may account for a junction end that differs from germline. This rearrangement joins TRBV5-1 to TRBJ2-1; D may be TRBD1 (5 bases). CDR3 length: 14 amino acids. In germline, CDR1 is SGHRS, CDR2 YFSETQ. CDR3 amino acids: CASSLDSSYNEQFF. CDR3 DNA sequence: TGTGCCAGCAGCTTAGACAGTTCCTACAATGAGCAGTTCTTC. Looking up the rest from reference TRBV5-1 and TRBJ2-1 gives the full variable domain: KAGVTQTPRYLIKTRGQQVTLSCSPISGHRSVSWYQQTPGQGLQFLFEYFSETQRNKGNFPGRFSGRQFSNSRSEMNVSTLELGDSALYLCASSLDSSYNEQFFGPGTRLTVL.

This clonotype was seen a few times. This chain joins TRBV2 and TRBJ2-7, with 8 bases aligning to TRBD2. This CDR3 region has 15 residues. V lost 6 bases and J lost 4; bases outside the gene matches: 11. The germline V gene has CDR1 SNHLY and CDR2 FYNNEI. The CDR3 DNA follows: TGTGCCAGCAGCCGCCCTCGCGGGGGGTTTTACGAGCAGTACTTC. Its translation: CASSRPRGGFYEQYF.

The chain employs TRBV28 and TRBJ1-5; D remains unclear. This CDR3 is built from 16 residues. Germline values: CDR1 MDHEN, CDR2 SYDVKM. V lost 5 bases and J 1 base, leaving 15 bases between the germline ends. CDR3 sequence (DNA): TGTGCCAGCAGTCCAGCCTATACTGGGAGCAATCAGCCCCAGCATTTT. Translation gives CASSPAYTGSNQPQHF.

The genes are TRBV19 and TRBJ1-4; no clear D gene. Between the trimmed V and J ends, which lost 4 bases and 4 bases, there was a span of 7 bases. CDR1 LNHDA and CDR2 SQIVND come from the germline V gene (reference sequence). This CDR3 region has 13 residues. The CDR3 bases are TGTGCCAGTAGTAAGGTGAATAATGAAAAACTGTTTTTT. Translated: CASSKVNNEKLFF.

In its sample, this clonotype was seen a few times. The chain joins TRBV7-8 to TRBJ2-6; D unclear. This CDR3 has 17 residues. Germline CDR1 reads SGHVS; CDR2 reads FQNEAQ. The V and J ends lost 0 bases and 1 base respectively, with 10 bases between them. CDR3 DNA: TGTGCCAGCAGCTTAGCGCCCTGGGATTCTGGGGCCAACGTCCTGACTTTC. It encodes CASSLAPWDSGANVLTF.

The rearrangement uses TRBV12-5 and TRBJ2-6; no definite D call. Trimming cost V 7 bases and J 1 base, with 5 bases left between them. Germline assignment: CDR1 LGHNT and CDR2 FRNRAP. The CDR3 totals 13 residues. The CDR3 protein is CASAKSGANVLTF. The CDR3 bases are TGTGCTAGTGCCAAATCTGGGGCCAACGTCCTGACTTTC.

In its sample, this clonotype was seen a few times. The rearrangement links TRBV20-1 to TRBJ2-7, with D perhaps TRBD1 (6 bases). Per the germline V gene, CDR1 is DFQATT and CDR2 is SNEGSKA (reference sequence). The CDR3 loop spans 14 amino acids. The V end lost 3 bases, the J end lost 2 bases, and 14 bases lay between the germline ends. CDR3 protein: CSASGTGSPYEQYF. The DNA for the CDR3 is TGCAGTGCTAGTGGTACAGGGAGCCCCTACGAGCAGTACTTC.

The chain joins TRBV20-1 to TRBJ1-2, with 7 bases lining up with TRBD1. This CDR3 comprises 14 residues. From germline, CDR1 is DFQATT and CDR2 SNEGSKA (reference sequence). The ends lost 5 bases at V and 0 bases at J; junction bases unmatched: 6. The CDR3 nucleotides read TGCAGTGCTCTGGGCGACAGGGCTAACTATGGCTACACCTTC. It specifies CSALGDRANYGYTF.

Comments on this clonotype: The germline gene is not matched at one end of the junction; a read error may be the cause. J is TRBJ2-3 and V is TRBV18; weak D call: TRBD2 (5 bases). CDR1 and CDR2 (germline): KGHSH, LQKENI. This CDR3 region has 15 residues. The CDR3 protein is CASSPSPGSTDTQYF. Written as DNA, the CDR3 is TGCGCCAGCTCACCAAGTCCGGGGAGCACAGATACGCAGTATTTT.

A few counts support this clonotype. This chain links TRBV7-2 with TRBJ2-5, with 7 bases fitting TRBD2. Per the germline V gene, CDR1 is SGHTA and CDR2 is FQGNSA. V trimming: 2 bases; J trimming: 0 bases; junction bases outside the gene matches: 6. This CDR3 has 16 amino acids. CDR3: CASSLRPGGYQETQYF. Here the CDR3 DNA reads TGTGCCAGCAGCTTACGGCCCGGGGGGTACCAAGAGACCCAGTACTTC. Together with reference TRBV7-2 and TRBJ2-5, the CDR3 gives the full variable domain: GAGVSQSPSNKVTEKGKDVELRCDPISGHTALYWYRQSLGQGLEFLIYFQGNSAPDKSGLPSDRFSAERTGGSVSTLTIQRTQQEDSAVYLCASSLRPGGYQETQYFGPGTRLLVL.

This clonotype showed up just a few times. V and J are TRBV7-6 and TRBJ1-2, with TRBD1 matching 9 bases. Per the germline V gene, CDR1 is SGHVS and CDR2 is FNYEAQ. The CDR3 length is 17 residues. Losses at the gene ends were 4 bases for V and 1 base for J; bases not matched to a gene: 10. CDR3 amino acids: CASSSGGQGRDNYGYTF. In DNA, the CDR3 is TGTGCCAGCAGCTCCGGGGGACAGGGAAGGGATAACTATGGCTACACCTTC.

This clonotype was recorded at least ten times. The gene calls are TRBV7-2 and TRBJ1-6; D not resolved. The V end was cut by 3 bases, the J end by 0 bases, with 9 bases between. The CDR3 is 16 amino acids. Germline V gives CDR1 SGHTA, CDR2 FQGNSA. DNA of the CDR3: TGTGCCAGCAGCTTCGGCAGGCTCTCCTATAATTCACCCCTCCACTTT. Translation: CASSFGRLSYNSPLHF.

The chain joins TRBV4-3 to TRBJ2-5; no clear D. Trimming pared 0 bases from V and 4 bases from J, leaving 12 bases between. The length of the CDR3 is 15 residues. From germline, CDR1 is LGHNA and CDR2 YSLEER. CDR3 DNA: TGCGCCAGCAGCCAAGATTGGGCTAGTACAGAGACCCAGTACTTC. Protein product: CASSQDWASTETQYF.